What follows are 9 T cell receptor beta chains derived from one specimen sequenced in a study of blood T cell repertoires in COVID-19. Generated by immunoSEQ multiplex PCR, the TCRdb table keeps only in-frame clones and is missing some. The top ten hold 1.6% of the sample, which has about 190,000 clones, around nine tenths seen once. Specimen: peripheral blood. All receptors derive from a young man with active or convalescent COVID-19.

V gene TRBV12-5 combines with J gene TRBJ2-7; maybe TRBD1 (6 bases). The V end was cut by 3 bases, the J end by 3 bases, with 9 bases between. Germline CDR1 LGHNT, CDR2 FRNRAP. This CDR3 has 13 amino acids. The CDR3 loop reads CASGLTGFYEQYF. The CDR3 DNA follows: TGTGCTAGTGGTTTAACAGGGTTCTACGAGCAGTACTTC. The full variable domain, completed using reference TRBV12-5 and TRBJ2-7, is DARVTQTPRHKVTEMGQEVTMRCQPILGHNTVFWYRQTMMQGLELLAYFRNRAPLDDSGMPKDRFSAEMPDATLATLKIQPSEPRDSAVYFCASGLTGFYEQYFGPGTRLTVT.

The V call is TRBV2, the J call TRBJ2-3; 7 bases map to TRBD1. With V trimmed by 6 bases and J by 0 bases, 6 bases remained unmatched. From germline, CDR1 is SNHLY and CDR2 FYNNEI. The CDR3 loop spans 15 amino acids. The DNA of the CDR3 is TGTGCCAGCAGGGACAGGCGGAAGAGCACAGATACGCAGTATTTT. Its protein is CASRDRRKSTDTQYF.

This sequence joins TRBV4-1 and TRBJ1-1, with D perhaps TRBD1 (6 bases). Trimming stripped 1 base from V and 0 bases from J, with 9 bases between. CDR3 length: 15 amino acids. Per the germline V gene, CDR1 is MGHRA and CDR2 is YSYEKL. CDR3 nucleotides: TGCGCCAGCAGCCAAGCAGACAGGATGAACACTGAAGCTTTCTTT. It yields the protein CASSQADRMNTEAFF.

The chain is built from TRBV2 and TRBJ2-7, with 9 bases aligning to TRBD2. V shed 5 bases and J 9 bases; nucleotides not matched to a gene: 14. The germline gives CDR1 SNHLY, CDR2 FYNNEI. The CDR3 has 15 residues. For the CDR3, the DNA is TGTGCCAGCAGTCACCCCAGCGGGGGGCTATTATTGCAGTACTTC. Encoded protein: CASSHPSGGLLLQYF. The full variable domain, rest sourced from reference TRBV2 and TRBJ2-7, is EPEVTQTPSHQVTQMGQEVILRCVPISNHLYFYWYRQILGQKVEFLVSFYNNEISEKSEIFDDQFSVERPDGSNFTLKIRSTKLEDSAMYFCASSHPSGGLLLQYFGPGTRLTVT.

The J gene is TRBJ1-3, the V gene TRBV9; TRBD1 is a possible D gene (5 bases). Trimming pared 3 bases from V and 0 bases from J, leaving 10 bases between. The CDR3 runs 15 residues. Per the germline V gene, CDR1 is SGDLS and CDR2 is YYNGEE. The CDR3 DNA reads TGTGCCAGCAGCGGGGCAGGGCCCTCTGGAAACACCATATATTTT. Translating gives CASSGAGPSGNTIYF.

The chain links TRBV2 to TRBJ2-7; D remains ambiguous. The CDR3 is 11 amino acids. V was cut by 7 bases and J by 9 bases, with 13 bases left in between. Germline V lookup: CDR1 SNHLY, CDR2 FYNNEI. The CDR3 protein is CASISDLWQYF. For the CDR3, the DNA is TGTGCCAGCATATCCGACTTATGGCAGTACTTC.

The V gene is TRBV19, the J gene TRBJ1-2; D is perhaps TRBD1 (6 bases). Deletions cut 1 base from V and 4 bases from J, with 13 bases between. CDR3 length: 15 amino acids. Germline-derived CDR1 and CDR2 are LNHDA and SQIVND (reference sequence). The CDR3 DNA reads TGTGCCAGTAGTATAGGGGACATCTTGGGCTATGGCTACACCTTC. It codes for CASSIGDILGYGYTF.

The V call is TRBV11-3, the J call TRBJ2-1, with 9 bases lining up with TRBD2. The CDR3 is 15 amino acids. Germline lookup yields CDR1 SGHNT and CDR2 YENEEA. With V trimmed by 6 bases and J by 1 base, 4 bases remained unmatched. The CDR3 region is CASSGGGGSYNEQFF. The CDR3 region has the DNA TGTGCCAGCAGTGGCGGGGGGGGTTCCTACAATGAGCAGTTCTTC.

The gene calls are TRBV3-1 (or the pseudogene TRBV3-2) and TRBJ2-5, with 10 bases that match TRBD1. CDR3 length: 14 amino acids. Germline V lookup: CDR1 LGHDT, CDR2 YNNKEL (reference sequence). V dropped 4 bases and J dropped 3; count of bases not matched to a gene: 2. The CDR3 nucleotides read TGTGCCAGCAGCCGCGGGACAGGGGAAGAGACCCAGTACTTC. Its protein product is CASSRGTGEETQYF.